This T cell receptor (beta chain) stems from a study of blood T cell repertoires in COVID-19. At the level of the study: Sites across the United States, Italy and Spain contributed samples from acute and convalescent COVID-19. Sources were T cells, B-cell-depleted T cells, or PBMCs; the material itself was cDNA or gDNA.

CDR1 and CDR2 from the germline V gene are SGDLS and YYNGEE. V lost 1 base, J lost 7 bases, and 5 bases stayed unmatched. There are 14 residues in the CDR3. In the authors' workflow: Reference gene primer amplification yielded estimated nucleated cell counts. Sequencing used immunoSEQ multiplex PCR; TCRdb keeps in-frame clones, though not all of them. V, J and clone size are taken as reported in that table, and D and trimming were inferred from the DNA itself. The repertoire consists of around 64,000 clones, with roughly nine tenths occurring once and the leading ten covering approximately 20%. Sequencing was performed on peripheral blood. The V and J genes are TRBV9 and TRBJ2-1; 7 bases align to TRBD2. The sequence came from a woman of 80 years or more with acute or convalescent COVID-19. CDR3 bases: TGTGCCAGCAGCGTAAGCGGGGTTGCGAATGAGCAGTTCTTC. Translated, it gives CASSVSGVANEQFF.